Listed below are T cell receptor beta chains from one sample, sequenced in a study of vaccination and CD4 T cells after COVID-19. TCRdb recomputed calls from the PCR reads with MiXCR, one row per CDR3 protein. The sample has 15,000 to 17,000 distinct CDR3 sequences; 66% are singletons. Source: CD4+ T cells from blood, taken after SARS-CoV-2 vaccination. These receptors all stem from a human donor who had recovered from COVID-19. Both conserved end residues are part of each CDR3. D genes are given only for firm matches. Expanded clones get a size class; other rows say once, few or many, or leave the size out.

clone size,D gene,V gene,J gene,CDR3 protein,CDR3 DNA
NA,TRBD1,TRBV2,TRBJ1-5,CASSRQGGLSNQPQHF,TGTGCCAGCAGTAGACAGGGTGGGTTGAGCAATCAGCCCCAGCATTTT
NA,NA,TRBV20-1,TRBJ1-6,CSARGTFWGRSSPLHF,TGCAGTGCTAGAGGGACGTTCTGGGGGCGAAGTTCACCCCTCCACTTT
NA,NA,TRBV20-1,TRBJ2-7,CSARRPTRLTYEQYF,TGCAGTGCCCGGAGACCTACTAGATTAACCTACGAGCAGTACTTC
NA,TRBD1,TRBV24-1,TRBJ2-5,CATSDPGTGQETQYF,TGTGCCACCAGTGATCCGGGGACAGGGCAAGAGACCCAGTACTTC
NA,NA,TRBV6-1,TRBJ1-2,CASSKGDSGYTF,TGTGCCAGCAGTAAAGGGGATTCTGGCTACACCTTC
NA,TRBD2,TRBV7-8,TRBJ2-1,CASSPTSGSSYNEQFF,TGTGCCAGCAGCCCAACTAGCGGGAGCTCCTACAATGAGCAGTTCTTC
NA,NA,TRBV11-2,TRBJ2-5,CASSPIGETQYF,TGTGCCAGCAGCCCAATTGGGGAGACCCAGTACTTC
NA,NA,TRBV15,TRBJ2-5,CATSRDRQVQETQYF,TGTGCCACCAGCAGAGATAGACAGGTCCAAGAGACCCAGTACTTC
NA,NA,TRBV20-1,TRBJ2-2,CSAMSVGELFF,TGCAGTGCCATGTCGGTCGGGGAGCTGTTTTTT
NA,NA,TRBV12-3/TRBV12-4,TRBJ2-1,CASSLMRNEQFF,TGTGCCAGCAGTTTAATGCGCAATGAGCAGTTCTTC
NA,NA,TRBV6-2/TRBV6-3,TRBJ2-7,CASSDPAGFSYEQYF,TGTGCCAGCAGCGACCCCGCGGGGTTCTCCTACGAGCAGTACTTC
NA,TRBD1,TRBV2,TRBJ2-7,CASSVTGTGAYEQYF,TGTGCCAGCAGCGTTACCGGGACAGGTGCCTACGAGCAGTACTTC
NA,TRBD1,TRBV4-1,TRBJ1-5,CASSLGQANQPQHF,TGCGCCAGCAGCCTCGGACAGGCCAATCAGCCCCAGCATTTT
NA,NA,TRBV12-3/TRBV12-4,TRBJ1-3,CASGPRVRYSGNTIYF,TGTGCCAGCGGCCCCAGGGTCCGCTACTCTGGAAACACCATATATTTT
NA,NA,TRBV11-2,TRBJ2-5,CASSLGGHTQETQYF,TGTGCCAGCAGCTTAGGGGGACACACCCAAGAGACCCAGTACTTC
NA,NA,TRBV27,TRBJ2-2,CASSSFDTGELFF,TGTGCCAGCAGCTCATTCGATACCGGGGAGCTGTTTTTT
few,TRBD1,TRBV7-6,TRBJ1-6,CASSHRYRGNNSPLHF,TGTGCCAGCAGCCACCGTTACAGGGGGAATAATTCACCCCTCCACTTT
NA,NA,TRBV19,TRBJ1-3,CASSEGRGNTIYF,TGTGCCAGTTCCGAGGGGCGCGGAAACACCATATATTTT
NA,TRBD2,TRBV20-1,TRBJ2-2,CSAQLAGGPQTGELFF,TGCAGTGCTCAGCTAGCGGGAGGGCCTCAGACCGGGGAGCTGTTTTTT
NA,NA,TRBV30,TRBJ1-2,CAWVQGREGGYTF,TGTGCCTGGGTACAGGGTCGGGAGGGCGGCTACACCTTC
NA,NA,TRBV20-1,TRBJ2-5,CSARTGRVSETQYF,TGCAGTGCTAGAACAGGGAGGGTATCAGAGACCCAGTACTTC
NA,TRBD2,TRBV10-3,TRBJ2-2,CAISDPSGRLSGELFF,TGTGCCATCAGTGATCCTAGCGGGAGGTTGTCCGGGGAGCTGTTTTTT
NA,NA,TRBV7-9,TRBJ1-4,CASSLGGANEKLFF,TGTGCCAGCAGTCTAGGGGGAGCTAATGAAAAACTGTTTTTT
few,NA,TRBV6-2/TRBV6-3,TRBJ1-1,CASSYSRGAPGWEAFF,TGTGCCAGCAGTTACTCGAGAGGGGCCCCCGGCTGGGAGGCTTTCTTT
NA,NA,TRBV20-1,TRBJ2-3,CSASGLGTDTQYF,TGCAGTGCTAGCGGGCTAGGCACAGATACGCAGTATTTT
once,NA,TRBV10-3,TRBJ2-1,CAIRGAGNEQFF,TGTGCCATCAGGGGGGCCGGCAATGAGCAGTTCTTC
few,NA,TRBV7-2,TRBJ1-1,CASSPMGNTEAFF,TGTGCCAGCAGCCCCATGGGGAACACTGAAGCTTTCTTT
NA,NA,TRBV7-2,TRBJ2-7,CASSAGRINEQYF,TGTGCCAGCAGCGCCGGAAGGATCAACGAGCAGTACTTC
NA,NA,TRBV28,TRBJ1-2,CASSYNVYGYTF,TGTGCCAGCAGTTACAATGTCTATGGCTACACCTTC
NA,NA,TRBV19,TRBJ2-3,CASSIGARDTQYF,TGTGCCAGTAGTATCGGGGCTCGGGATACGCAGTATTTT
NA,NA,TRBV5-3,TRBJ1-2,CASSPGGYGYTF,TGTGCCAGCAGCCCGGGAGGCTATGGCTACACCTTC
NA,TRBD2,TRBV24-1,TRBJ2-1,CATSDPGGSPSGEQFF,TGTGCCACCAGTGATCCCGGGGGGAGCCCCTCCGGTGAGCAGTTCTTC
NA,TRBD2,TRBV20-1,TRBJ2-1,CSARWLAGGNEQFF,TGCAGTGCTAGGTGGCTAGCGGGAGGCAATGAGCAGTTCTTC
few,NA,TRBV20-1,TRBJ2-1,CSARPLASSYNEQFF,TGCAGTGCTAGGCCCCTAGCGTCTTCCTACAATGAGCAGTTCTTC
NA,TRBD1,TRBV2,TRBJ1-2,CASRAGQGYGYTF,TGTGCCAGCAGAGCCGGACAGGGTTATGGCTACACCTTC
NA,NA,TRBV6-2/TRBV6-3,TRBJ1-1,CASVPDAATNEAFF,TGTGCCAGCGTTCCGGACGCGGCAACGAATGAAGCTTTCTTT
NA,TRBD2,TRBV10-2,TRBJ2-2,CASSDGRGGRTGELFF,TGCGCCAGCAGTGATGGTCGCGGGGGGAGAACCGGGGAGCTGTTTTTT
NA,NA,TRBV7-2,TRBJ1-1,CASSLATEAFF,TGTGCCAGCAGCTTAGCTACTGAAGCTTTCTTT
NA,NA,TRBV6-1,TRBJ1-2,CASSAYFRGDYGYTF,TGTGCCAGCAGTGCCTACTTCAGGGGAGACTATGGCTACACCTTC
few,NA,TRBV6-5,TRBJ1-5,CASSYVAGGGPQHF,TGTGCCAGCAGTTACGTGGCGGGGGGAGGGCCCCAGCATTTT
NA,TRBD2,TRBV28,TRBJ2-7,CASSLFLAVDVWVNYEQYF,TGTGCCAGCAGTTTATTTCTAGCGGTAGACGTTTGGGTCAACTACGAGCAGTACTTC
few,NA,TRBV20-1,TRBJ1-1,CSVGMRGLNTEAFF,TGCAGTGTAGGGATGCGGGGCTTGAACACTGAAGCTTTCTTT
NA,NA,TRBV25-1,TRBJ2-2,CASPESDTGELFF,TGTGCCAGTCCGGAGTCCGACACCGGGGAGCTGTTTTTT
NA,TRBD2,TRBV7-9,TRBJ2-3,CASSFRSGTRGETQYF,TGTGCCAGCAGCTTCCGATCCGGGACTAGAGGCGAAACGCAGTATTTT